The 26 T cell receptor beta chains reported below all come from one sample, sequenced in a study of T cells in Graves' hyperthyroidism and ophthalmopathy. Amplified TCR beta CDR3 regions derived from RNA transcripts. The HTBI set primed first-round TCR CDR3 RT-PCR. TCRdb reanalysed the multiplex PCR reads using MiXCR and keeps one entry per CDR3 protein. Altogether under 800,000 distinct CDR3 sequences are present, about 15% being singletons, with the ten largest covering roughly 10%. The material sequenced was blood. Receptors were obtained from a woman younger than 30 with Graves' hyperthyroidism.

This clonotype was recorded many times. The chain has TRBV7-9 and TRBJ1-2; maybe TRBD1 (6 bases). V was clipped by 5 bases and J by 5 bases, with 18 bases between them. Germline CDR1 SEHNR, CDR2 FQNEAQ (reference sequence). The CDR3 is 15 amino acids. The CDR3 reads CASSKNDRPLYGYTF. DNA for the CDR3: TGTGCCAGCAGCAAAAATGACAGGCCTCTATATGGCTACACCTTC.

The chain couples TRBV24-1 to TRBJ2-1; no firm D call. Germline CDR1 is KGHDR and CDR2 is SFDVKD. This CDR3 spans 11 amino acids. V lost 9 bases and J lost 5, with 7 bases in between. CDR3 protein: CATEAHNEQFF. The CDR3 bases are TGTGCCACCGAGGCCCACAATGAGCAGTTCTTC.

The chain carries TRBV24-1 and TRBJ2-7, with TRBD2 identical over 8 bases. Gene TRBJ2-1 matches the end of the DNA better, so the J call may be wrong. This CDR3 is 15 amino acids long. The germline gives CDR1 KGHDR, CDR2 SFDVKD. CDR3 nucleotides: TGTGCCACCAGTACCCGTAGCGGGAACGTAAATGAGCAGTTCTTC. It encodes CATSTRSGNVNEQFF.

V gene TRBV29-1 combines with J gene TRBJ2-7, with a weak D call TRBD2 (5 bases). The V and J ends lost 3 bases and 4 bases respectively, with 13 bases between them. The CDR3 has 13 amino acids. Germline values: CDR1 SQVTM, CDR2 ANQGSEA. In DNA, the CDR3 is TGCAGCGTTGAGCGCGACGGCGGGTACGAGCAGTACTTC. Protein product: CSVERDGGYEQYF.

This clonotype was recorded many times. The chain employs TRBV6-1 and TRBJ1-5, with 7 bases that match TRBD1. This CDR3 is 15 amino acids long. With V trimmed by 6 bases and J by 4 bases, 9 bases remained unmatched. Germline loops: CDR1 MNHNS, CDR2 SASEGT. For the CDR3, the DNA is TGTGCCAGCAGCCCGAGGGGGACAGCAAATCAGCCCCAGCATTTT. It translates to CASSPRGTANQPQHF.

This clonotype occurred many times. CDR3 nucleotide sequence: TGCGCCAGCAGCTTGGAGCCCAGAAGAATGAACACTGAAGCTTTCTTT. This translates into CASSLEPRRMNTEAFF. V gene TRBV5-1 combines with J gene TRBJ1-1; D remains ambiguous. Germline CDR1 and CDR2: SGHRS and YFSETQ. With 0 bases removed from V and 0 bases from J, the gap between germline ends came to 12 bases. CDR3 size: 16 residues. The whole variable domain, filled in from reference TRBV5-1 and TRBJ1-1, reads KAGVTQTPRYLIKTRGQQVTLSCSPISGHRSVSWYQQTPGQGLQFLFEYFSETQRNKGNFPGRFSGRQFSNSRSEMNVSTLELGDSALYLCASSLEPRRMNTEAFFGQGTRLTVV.

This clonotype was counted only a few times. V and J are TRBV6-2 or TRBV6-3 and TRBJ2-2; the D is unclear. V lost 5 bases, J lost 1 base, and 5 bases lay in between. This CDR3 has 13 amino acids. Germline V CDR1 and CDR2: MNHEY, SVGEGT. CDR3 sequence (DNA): TGTGCCAGCAGTGTCGTGAACACCGGGGAGCTGTTTTTT. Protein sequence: CASSVVNTGELFF.

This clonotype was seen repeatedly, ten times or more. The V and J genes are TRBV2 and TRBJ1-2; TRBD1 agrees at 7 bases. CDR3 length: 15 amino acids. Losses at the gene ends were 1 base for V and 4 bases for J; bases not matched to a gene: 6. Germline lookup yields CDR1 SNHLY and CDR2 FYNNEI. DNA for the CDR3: TGTGCCAGCAGTGAAGGGGGGGACAGACTCTATGGCTACACCTTC. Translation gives CASSEGGDRLYGYTF.

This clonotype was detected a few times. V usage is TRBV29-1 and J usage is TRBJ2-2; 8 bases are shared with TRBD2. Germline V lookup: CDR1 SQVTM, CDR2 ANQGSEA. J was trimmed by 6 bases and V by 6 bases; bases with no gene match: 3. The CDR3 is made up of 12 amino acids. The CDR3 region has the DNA TGCAGCGTCCGGGAGGGCGCCGGGGAGCTGTTTTTT. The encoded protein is CSVREGAGELFF.

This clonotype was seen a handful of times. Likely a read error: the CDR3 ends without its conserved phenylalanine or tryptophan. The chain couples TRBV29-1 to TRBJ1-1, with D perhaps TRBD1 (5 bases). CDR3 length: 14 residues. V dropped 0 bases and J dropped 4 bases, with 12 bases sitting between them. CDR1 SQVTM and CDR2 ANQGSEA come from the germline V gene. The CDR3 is CSVEDLEGPTEAFL. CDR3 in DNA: TGCAGCGTTGAAGATCTCGAGGGGCCCACTGAAGCTTTCCTT.

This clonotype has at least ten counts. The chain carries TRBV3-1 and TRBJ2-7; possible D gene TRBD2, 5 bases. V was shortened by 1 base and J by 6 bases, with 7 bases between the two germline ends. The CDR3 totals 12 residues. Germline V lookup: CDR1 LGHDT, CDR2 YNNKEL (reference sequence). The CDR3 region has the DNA TGTGCCAGCAGCCAAGCTGGGAGCGAGCAGTACTTC. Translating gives CASSQAGSEQYF.

CDR3 residues: CSARGGTSDEQFF. DNA for the CDR3: TGCAGTGCTAGGGGGGGGACTAGCGATGAGCAGTTCTTC. The chain carries TRBV20-1 and TRBJ2-1; 10 bases are shared with TRBD2. This CDR3 has 13 residues. Germline V CDR1 and CDR2: DFQATT, SNEGSKA (reference sequence). J gave up 8 bases and V 3 bases, and 4 bases lay outside the gene matches.

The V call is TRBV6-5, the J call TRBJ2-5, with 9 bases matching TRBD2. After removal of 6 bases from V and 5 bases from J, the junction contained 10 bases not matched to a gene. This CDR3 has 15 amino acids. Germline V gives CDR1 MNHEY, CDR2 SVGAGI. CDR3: CASSLGTSRGETQYF. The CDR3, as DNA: TGTGCCAGCAGCTTAGGGACTAGCAGAGGGGAGACCCAGTACTTC.

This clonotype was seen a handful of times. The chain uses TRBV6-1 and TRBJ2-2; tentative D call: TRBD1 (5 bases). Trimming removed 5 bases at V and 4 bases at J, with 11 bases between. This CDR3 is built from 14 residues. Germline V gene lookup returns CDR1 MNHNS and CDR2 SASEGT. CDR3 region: CASSYWQGTGELFF. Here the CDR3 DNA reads TGTGCCAGCAGTTATTGGCAGGGCACCGGGGAGCTGTTTTTT.

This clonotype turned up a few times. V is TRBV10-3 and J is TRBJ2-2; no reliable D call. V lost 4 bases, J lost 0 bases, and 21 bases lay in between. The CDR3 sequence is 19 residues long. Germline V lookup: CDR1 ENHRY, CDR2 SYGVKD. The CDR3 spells CAISGPTTIEDANTGELFF. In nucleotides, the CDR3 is TGTGCCATCAGTGGACCCACCACCATCGAGGACGCGAACACCGGGGAGCTGTTTTTT.

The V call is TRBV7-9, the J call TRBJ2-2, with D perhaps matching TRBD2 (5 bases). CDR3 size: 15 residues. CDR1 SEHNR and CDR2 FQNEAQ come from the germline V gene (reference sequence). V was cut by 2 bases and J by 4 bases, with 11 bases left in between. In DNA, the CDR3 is TGTGCCAGCAGCTTAAGATCGGGGTTCACCGGGGAGCTGTTTTTT. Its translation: CASSLRSGFTGELFF.

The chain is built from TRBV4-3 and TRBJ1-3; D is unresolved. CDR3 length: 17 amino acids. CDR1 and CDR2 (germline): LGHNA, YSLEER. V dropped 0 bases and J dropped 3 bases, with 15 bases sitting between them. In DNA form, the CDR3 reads TGCGCCAGCAGCCAAGATGTGAGGGCGCGTGGTGGAAACACCATATATTTT. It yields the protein CASSQDVRARGGNTIYF.

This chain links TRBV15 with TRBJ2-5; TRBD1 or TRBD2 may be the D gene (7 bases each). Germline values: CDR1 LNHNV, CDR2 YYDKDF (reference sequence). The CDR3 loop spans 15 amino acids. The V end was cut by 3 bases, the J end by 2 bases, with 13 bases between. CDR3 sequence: CATSRGGGLQETQYF. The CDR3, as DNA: TGTGCCACCAGCAGGGGAGGGGGCCTACAAGAGACCCAGTACTTC.

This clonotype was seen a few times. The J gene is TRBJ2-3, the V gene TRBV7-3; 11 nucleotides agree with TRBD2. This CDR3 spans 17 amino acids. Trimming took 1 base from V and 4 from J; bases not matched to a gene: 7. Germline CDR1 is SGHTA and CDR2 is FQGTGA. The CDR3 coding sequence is TGTGCCAGCAGCTTAAGGGCTAGCGGGAGGATGCCAGATACGCAGTATTTT. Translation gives CASSLRASGRMPDTQYF.

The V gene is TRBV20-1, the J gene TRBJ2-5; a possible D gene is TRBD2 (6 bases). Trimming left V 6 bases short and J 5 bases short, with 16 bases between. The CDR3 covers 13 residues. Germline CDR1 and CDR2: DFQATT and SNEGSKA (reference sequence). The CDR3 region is CSAPEGVLETQYF. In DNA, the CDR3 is TGCAGTGCACCGGAGGGCGTTTTGGAGACCCAGTACTTC.

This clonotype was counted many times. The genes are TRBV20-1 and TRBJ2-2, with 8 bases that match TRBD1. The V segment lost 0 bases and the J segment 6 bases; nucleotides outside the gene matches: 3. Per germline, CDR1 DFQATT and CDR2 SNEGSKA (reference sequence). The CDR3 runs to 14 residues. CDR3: CSARESTGAGELFF. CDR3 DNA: TGCAGTGCTAGAGAGTCGACAGGGGCCGGGGAGCTGTTTTTT.

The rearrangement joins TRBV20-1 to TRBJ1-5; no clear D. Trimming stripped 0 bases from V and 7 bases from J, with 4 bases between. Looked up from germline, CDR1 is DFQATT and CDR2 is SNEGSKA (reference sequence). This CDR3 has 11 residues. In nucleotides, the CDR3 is TGCAGTGCTAGAGAGGACCAGCCCCAGCATTTT. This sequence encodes CSAREDQPQHF.

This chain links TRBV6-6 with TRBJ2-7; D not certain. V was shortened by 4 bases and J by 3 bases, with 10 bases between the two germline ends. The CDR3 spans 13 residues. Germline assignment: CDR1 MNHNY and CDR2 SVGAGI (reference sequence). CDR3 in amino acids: CASSLSANYEQYF. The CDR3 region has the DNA TGTGCCAGCAGTTTGTCAGCCAACTACGAGCAGTACTTC.

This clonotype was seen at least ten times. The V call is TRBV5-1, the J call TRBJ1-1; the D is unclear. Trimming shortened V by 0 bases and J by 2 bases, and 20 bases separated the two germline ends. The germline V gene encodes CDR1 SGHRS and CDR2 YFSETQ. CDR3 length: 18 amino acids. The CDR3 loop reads CASSLVAEGPLLNTEAFF. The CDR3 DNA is TGCGCCAGCAGCTTGGTGGCAGAGGGCCCTCTCTTAAACACTGAAGCTTTCTTT.

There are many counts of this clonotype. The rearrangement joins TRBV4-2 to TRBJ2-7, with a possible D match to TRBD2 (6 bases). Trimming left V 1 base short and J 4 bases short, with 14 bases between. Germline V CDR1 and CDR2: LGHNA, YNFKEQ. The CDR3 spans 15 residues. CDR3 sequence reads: CASSQGGGKRYEQYF. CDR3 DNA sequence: TGTGCCAGCAGCCAAGGCGGCGGGAAGAGGTACGAGCAGTACTTC.

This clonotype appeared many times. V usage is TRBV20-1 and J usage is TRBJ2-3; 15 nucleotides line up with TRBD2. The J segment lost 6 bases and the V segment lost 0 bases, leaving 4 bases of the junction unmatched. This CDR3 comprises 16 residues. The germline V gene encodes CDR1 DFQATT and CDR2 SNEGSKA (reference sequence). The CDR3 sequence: CSARDRGTSGRDTQYF. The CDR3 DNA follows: TGCAGTGCTAGAGATCGGGGGACTAGCGGGAGGGATACGCAGTATTTT.